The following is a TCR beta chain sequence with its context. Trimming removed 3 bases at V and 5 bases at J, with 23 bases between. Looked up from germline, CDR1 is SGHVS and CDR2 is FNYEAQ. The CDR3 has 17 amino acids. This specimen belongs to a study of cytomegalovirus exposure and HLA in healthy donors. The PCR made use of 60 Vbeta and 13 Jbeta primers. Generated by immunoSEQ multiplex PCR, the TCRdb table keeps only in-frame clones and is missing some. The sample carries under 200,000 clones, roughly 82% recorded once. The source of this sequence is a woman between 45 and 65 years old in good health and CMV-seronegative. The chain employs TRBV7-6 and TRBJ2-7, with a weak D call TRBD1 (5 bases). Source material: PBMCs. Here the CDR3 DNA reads TGTGCCAGCAGCTTGAATGCAGTCTTTGGGGCAGGTAACGAGCAGTACTTC. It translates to CASSLNAVFGAGNEQYF.